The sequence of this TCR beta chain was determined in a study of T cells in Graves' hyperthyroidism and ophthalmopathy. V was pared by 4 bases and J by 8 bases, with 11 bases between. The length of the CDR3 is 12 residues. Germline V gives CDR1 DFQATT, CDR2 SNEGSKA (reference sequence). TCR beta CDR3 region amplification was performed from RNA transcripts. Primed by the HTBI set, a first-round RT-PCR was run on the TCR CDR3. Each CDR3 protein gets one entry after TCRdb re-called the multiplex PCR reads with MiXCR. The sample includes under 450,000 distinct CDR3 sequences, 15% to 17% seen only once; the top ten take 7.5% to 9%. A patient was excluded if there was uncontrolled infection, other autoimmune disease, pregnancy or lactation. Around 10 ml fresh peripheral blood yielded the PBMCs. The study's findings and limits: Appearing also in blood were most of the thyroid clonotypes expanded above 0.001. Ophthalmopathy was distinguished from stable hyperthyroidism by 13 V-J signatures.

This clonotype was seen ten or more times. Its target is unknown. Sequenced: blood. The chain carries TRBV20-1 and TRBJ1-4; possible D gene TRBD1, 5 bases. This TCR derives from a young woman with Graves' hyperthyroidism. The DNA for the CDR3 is TGCAGTGCTACAGGGTTCGGAGAAAAACTGTTTTTT. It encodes CSATGFGEKLFF.